The sequence of this T cell receptor beta chain was determined in a study of blood T cell repertoires in COVID-19. Assay used: immunoSEQ multiplex PCR; TCRdb lists only in-frame clones, some missing. Of 300,000 to 400,000 clones listed, around 89% are singletons. The CDR3 is 16 amino acids. Germline V lookup: CDR1 LGHNA, CDR2 YSLEER. V was clipped by 0 bases and J by 1 base, with 12 bases between them. This clonotype originated in a woman aged 25 to 45 with COVID-19, enrolled during active disease. J is TRBJ1-2 and V is TRBV4-3; D is uncertain. Sequencing input: peripheral blood. The CDR3: CASSQERWRGNYGYTF. The DNA for the CDR3 is TGCGCCAGCAGCCAAGAACGGTGGCGCGGTAACTATGGCTACACCTTC.